This TCR beta chain was sequenced for a study of identifying expanded T cells in peripheral blood. Some clones are missing from TCRdb's copy, which holds only in-frame ones; the method was immunoSEQ multiplex PCR. The table includes about 100,000 clones, about 91% detected once. The V segment lost 7 bases and the J segment 7 bases; nucleotides outside the gene matches: 9. The length of the CDR3 is 14 residues. Germline values: CDR1 ENHRY, CDR2 SYGVKD. The sample was blood. The gene calls are TRBV10-3 and TRBJ2-1; 8 nucleotides match TRBD2. This TCR came from a person between 18 and 75 years old in good health. The CDR3 nucleotides read TGTGCCATCACCGGGCGGGGGGACCTAAATGAGCAGTTCTTC. As protein: CAITGRGDLNEQFF.